The entry below describes one T cell receptor beta chain. No antigen is known for it. The sample comes from a study of beta chain features in type 1 diabetes. As for the study in general: Patient and healthy donor groups were alike in age, gender and cell yields.

Whole-study findings and limits: Overrepresentation of cells with high TCR expression could result from cDNA sequencing.

Of the isolated RNA, all was reverse transcribed, and so the sequenced material was expressed TCRB transcripts. The method was immunoSEQ multiplex PCR; TCRdb's version includes in-frame clones alone and lacks a portion of them. The sample records 970,000 or so clones, roughly 15% being singletons. The receptor comes from a young woman in good health. The sequencing input was naive CD4+ T cells from blood.

The CDR3 loop reads CASRIGSGYSNQPQHF. The CDR3 bases are TGTGCCAGCAGGATTGGTTCGGGGTATAGCAATCAGCCCCAGCATTTT. This chain joins TRBV28 and TRBJ1-5; D gene uncertain. Trimming took 6 bases from V and 0 from J, leaving 15 bases between them. The germline gives CDR1 MDHEN, CDR2 SYDVKM. The CDR3 sequence is 16 residues long.